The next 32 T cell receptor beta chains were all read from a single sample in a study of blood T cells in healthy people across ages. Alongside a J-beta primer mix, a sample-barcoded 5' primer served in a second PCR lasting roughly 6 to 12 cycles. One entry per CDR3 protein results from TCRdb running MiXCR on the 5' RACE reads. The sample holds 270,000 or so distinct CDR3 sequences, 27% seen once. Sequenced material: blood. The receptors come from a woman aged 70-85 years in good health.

The chain's CDR3 is CASSQATSGSSSYEQYF. CDR3 DNA: TGTGCCAGCAGCCAAGCTACTAGCGGGAGTAGCTCCTACGAGCAGTACTTC. The chain carries TRBV3-1 and TRBJ2-7; 11 bases line up with TRBD2. Unmatched junction bases numbered 5, after V lost 1 base and J lost 0 bases. The CDR3 has 17 amino acids. Germline lookup yields CDR1 LGHDT and CDR2 YNNKEL (reference sequence).

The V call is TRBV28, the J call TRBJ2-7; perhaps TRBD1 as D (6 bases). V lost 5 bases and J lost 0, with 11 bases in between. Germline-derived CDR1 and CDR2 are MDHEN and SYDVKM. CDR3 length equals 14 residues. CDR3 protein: CASSILQGSYEQYF. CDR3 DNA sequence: TGTGCCAGCAGTATCCTACAGGGCTCCTACGAGCAGTACTTC.

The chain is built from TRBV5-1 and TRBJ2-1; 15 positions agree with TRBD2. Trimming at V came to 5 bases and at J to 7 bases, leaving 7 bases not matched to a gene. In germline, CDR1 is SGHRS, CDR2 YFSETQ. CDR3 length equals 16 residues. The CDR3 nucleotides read TGCGCCAGCAGATATGGACTAGCGGGAGGGGGTAATGAGCAGTTCTTC. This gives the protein CASRYGLAGGGNEQFF.

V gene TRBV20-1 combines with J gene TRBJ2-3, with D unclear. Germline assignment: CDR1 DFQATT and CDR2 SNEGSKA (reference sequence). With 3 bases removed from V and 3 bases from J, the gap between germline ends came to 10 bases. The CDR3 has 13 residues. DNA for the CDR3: TGCAGTGCTAGCCGGGCGGAAACAGATACGCAGTATTTT. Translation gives CSASRAETDTQYF.

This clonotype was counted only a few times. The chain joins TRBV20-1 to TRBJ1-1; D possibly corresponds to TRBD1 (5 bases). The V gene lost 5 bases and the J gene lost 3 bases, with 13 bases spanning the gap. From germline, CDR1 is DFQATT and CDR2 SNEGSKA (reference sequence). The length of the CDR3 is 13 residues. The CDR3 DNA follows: TGCAGTGCTGGGAAGGGGTTTGACACTGAAGCTTTCTTT. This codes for CSAGKGFDTEAFF.

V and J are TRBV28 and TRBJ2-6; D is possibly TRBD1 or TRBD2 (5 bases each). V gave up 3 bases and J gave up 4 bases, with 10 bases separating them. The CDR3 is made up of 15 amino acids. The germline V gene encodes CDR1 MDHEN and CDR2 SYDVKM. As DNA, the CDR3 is TGTGCCAGCAGTTTTTCCGGGACCGGGGCCAACGTCCTGACTTTC. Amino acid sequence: CASSFSGTGANVLTF.

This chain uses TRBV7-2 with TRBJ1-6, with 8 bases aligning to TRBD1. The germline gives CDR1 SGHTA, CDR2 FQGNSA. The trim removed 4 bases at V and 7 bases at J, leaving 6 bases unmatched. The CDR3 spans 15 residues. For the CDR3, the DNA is TGTGCCAGCAGCTCCCGGACAGGGAAGAATTCACCCCTCCACTTT. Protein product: CASSSRTGKNSPLHF.

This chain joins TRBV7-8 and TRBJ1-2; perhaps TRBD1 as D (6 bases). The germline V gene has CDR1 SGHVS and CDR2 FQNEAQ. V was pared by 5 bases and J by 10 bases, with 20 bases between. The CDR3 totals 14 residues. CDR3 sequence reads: CASSTGSAEFDYTF. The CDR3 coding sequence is TGTGCCAGCAGCACAGGGTCCGCCGAGTTTGACTACACCTTC. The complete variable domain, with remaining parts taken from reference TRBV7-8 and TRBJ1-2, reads GAGVSQSPRYKVAKRGQDVALRCDPISGHVSLFWYQQALGQGPEFLTYFQNEAQLDKSGLPSDRFFAERPEGSVSTLKIQRTQQEDSAVYLCASSTGSAEFDYTFGSGTRLTVV.

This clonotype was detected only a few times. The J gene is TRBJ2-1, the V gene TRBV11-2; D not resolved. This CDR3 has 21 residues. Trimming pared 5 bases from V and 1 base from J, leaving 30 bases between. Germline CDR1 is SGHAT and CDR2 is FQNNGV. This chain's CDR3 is CASSIVYLGIRPKKSYNEQFF. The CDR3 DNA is TGTGCCAGCAGCATTGTTTATCTGGGGATTCGACCCAAAAAATCCTACAATGAGCAGTTCTTC.

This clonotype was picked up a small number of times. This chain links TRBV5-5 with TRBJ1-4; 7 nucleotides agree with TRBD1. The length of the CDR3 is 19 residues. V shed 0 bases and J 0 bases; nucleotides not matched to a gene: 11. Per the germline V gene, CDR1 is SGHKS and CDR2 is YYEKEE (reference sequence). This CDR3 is CASSLDSGQVYSTNEKLFF. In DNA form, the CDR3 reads TGTGCCAGCAGCTTGGATTCTGGACAGGTTTACTCAACTAATGAAAAACTGTTTTTT.

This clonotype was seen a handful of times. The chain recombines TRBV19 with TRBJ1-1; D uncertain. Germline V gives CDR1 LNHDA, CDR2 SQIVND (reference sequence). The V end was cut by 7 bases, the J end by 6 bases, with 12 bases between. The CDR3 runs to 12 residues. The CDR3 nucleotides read TGTGCCAGTACCGCGACGGCGGCTGAAGCTTTCTTT. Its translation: CASTATAAEAFF.

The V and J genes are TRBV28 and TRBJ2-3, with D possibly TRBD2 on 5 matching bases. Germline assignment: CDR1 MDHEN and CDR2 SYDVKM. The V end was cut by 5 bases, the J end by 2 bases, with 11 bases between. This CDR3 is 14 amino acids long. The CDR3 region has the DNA TGTGCCAGCAGTAAAGCCGGGGACACAGATACGCAGTATTTT. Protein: CASSKAGDTDTQYF.

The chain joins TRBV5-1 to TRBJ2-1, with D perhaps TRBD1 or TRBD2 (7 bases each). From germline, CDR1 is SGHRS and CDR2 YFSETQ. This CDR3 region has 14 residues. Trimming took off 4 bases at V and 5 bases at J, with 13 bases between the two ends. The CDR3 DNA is TGCGCCAGCAGCATCCAGGGGGGGAACAATGAGCAGTTCTTC. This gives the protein CASSIQGGNNEQFF.

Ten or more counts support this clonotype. This chain's CDR3 is CASSQAKGLETQYF. The CDR3 nucleotides are TGTGCCAGCAGCCAAGCGAAGGGACTAGAGACCCAGTACTTC. V usage is TRBV4-2 and J usage is TRBJ2-5, with TRBD2 as a possible D gene (6 bases). The CDR3 spans 14 residues. Trimming took off 1 base at V and 4 bases at J, with 10 bases between the two ends. Germline V lookup: CDR1 LGHNA, CDR2 YNFKEQ.

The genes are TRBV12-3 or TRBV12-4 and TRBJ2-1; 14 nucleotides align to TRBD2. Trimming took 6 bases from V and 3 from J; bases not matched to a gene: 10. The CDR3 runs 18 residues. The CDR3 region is CASSRTSGRPRLYNEQFF. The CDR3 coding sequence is TGTGCCAGCAGCCGGACTAGCGGGAGGCCGCGACTCTACAATGAGCAGTTCTTC.

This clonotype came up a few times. The CDR3 loop is CASKRTGQETQYF. The CDR3 nucleotides are TGTGCCAGCAAAAGGACAGGGCAAGAGACCCAGTACTTC. The chain is built from TRBV6-6 and TRBJ2-5; 8 bases are a match to TRBD1. The germline CDR1 and CDR2 sequences are MNHNY and SVGAGI (reference sequence). Germline trimming cut 7 bases from V and 2 bases from J; bases unmatched to any gene: 3. This CDR3 is built from 13 residues.

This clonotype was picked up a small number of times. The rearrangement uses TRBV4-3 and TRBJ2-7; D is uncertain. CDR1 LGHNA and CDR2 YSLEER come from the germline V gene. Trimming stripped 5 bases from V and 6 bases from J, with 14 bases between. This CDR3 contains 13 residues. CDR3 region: CASSEGPRFEQYF. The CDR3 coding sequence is TGCGCCAGCAGCGAAGGGCCACGGTTCGAGCAGTACTTC.

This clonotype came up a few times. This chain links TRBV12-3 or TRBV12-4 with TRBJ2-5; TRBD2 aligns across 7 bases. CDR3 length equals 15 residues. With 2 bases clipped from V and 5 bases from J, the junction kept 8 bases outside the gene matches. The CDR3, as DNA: TGTGCCAGCAGTTTATCGGCGGGGGAGAGGGAGACCCAGTACTTC. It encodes CASSLSAGERETQYF.

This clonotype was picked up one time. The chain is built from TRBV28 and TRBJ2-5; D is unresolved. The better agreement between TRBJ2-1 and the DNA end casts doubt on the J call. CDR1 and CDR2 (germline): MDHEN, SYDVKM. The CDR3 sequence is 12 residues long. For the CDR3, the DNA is TGTGCCACCTGGAGACTCTACAATGAGCAGTTCTTC. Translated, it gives CATWRLYNEQFF.

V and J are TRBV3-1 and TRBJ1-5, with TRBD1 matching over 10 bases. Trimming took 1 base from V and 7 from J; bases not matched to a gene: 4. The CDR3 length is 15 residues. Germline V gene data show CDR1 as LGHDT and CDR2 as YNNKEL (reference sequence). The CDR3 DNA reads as TGTGCCAGCAGCCAAGGTACGACAGGGGGCCAGCCCCAGCATTTT. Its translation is CASSQGTTGGQPQHF. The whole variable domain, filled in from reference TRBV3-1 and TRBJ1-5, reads DTAVSQTPKYLVTQMGNDKSIKCEQNLGHDTMYWYKQDSKKFLKIMFSYNNKELIINETVPNRFSPKSPDKAHLNLHINSLELGDSAVYFCASSQGTTGGQPQHFGDGTRLSIL.

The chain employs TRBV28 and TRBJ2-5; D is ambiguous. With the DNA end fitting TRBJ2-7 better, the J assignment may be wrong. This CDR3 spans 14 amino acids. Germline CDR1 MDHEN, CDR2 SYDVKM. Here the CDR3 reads CASSSPGSSYEQYF. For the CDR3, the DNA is TGTGCCAGCAGTAGCCCTGGCAGCTCCTACGAGCAGTACTTC.

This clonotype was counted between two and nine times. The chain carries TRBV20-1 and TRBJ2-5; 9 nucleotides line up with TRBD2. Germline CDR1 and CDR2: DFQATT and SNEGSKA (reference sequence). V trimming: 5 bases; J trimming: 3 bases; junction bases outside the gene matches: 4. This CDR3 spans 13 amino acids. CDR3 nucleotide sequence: TGCAGTGCTTACTTAGCGGGAGAAGAGACCCAGTACTTC. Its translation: CSAYLAGEETQYF.

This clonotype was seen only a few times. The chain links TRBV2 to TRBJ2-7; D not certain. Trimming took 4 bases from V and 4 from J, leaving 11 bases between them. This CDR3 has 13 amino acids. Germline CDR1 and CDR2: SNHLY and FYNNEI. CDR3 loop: CASSAAPGYEQYF. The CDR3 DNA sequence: TGTGCCAGCAGTGCGGCGCCGGGTTACGAGCAGTACTTC.

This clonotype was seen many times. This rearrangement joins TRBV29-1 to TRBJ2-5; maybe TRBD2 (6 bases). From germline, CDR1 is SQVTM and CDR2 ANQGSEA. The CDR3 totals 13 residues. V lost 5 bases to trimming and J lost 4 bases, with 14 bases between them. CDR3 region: CSVSLRRGETQYF. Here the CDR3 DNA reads TGCAGCGTTAGTTTAAGGAGGGGAGAGACCCAGTACTTC.

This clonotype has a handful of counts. Here the CDR3 DNA reads TGTGCCAGCAGTTCACGACAGGCCATCTACAATGAGCAGTTCTTC. Encoded protein: CASSSRQAIYNEQFF. The V gene is TRBV7-2, the J gene TRBJ2-5, with a weak D call TRBD1 (6 bases). The tail of the sequence fits TRBJ2-1 better, so the J call may be wrong. The CDR3 extends over 15 amino acids. Germline V CDR1 and CDR2: SGHTA, FQGNSA.

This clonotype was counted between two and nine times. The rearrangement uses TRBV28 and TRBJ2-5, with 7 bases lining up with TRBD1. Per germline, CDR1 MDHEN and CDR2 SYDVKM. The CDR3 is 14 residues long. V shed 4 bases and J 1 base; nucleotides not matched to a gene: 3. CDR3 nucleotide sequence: TGTGCCAGCAGTTGGACAGGCGGCCAAGAGACCCAGTACTTC. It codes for CASSWTGGQETQYF.

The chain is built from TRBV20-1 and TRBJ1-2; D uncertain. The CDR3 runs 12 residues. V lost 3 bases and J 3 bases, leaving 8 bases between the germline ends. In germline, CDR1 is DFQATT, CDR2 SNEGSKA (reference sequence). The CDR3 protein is CSASHGDYGYTF. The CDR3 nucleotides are TGCAGTGCTAGTCACGGGGACTATGGCTACACCTTC.

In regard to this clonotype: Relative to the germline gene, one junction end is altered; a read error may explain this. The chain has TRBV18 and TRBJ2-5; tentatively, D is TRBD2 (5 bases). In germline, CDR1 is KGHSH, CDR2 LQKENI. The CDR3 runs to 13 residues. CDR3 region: CASSPGLRETRYF. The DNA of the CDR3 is TGTGCCAGCTCACCTGGTCTGAGGGAGACCCGGTACTTC.

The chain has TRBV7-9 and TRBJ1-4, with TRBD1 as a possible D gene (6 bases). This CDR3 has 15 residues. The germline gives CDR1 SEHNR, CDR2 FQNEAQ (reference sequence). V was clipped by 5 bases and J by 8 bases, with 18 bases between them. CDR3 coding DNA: TGTGCCAGCAGCCGAAGAGAGGGGGGGGAGGAAAAACTGTTTTTT. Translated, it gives CASSRREGGEEKLFF. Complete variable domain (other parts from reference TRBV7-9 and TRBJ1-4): DTGVSQNPRHKITKRGQNVTFRCDPISEHNRLYWYRQTLGQGPEFLTYFQNEAQLEKSRLLSDRFSAERPKGSFSTLEIQRTEQGDSAMYLCASSRREGGEEKLFFGSGTQLSVL.

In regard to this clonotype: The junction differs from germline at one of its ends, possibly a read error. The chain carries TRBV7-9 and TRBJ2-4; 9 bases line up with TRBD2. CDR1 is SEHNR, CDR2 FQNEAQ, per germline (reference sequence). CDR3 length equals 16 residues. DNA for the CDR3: TGTGCCAGCAGCTTAGGAGGGGGACTAGCCAAAAGCATTCAGTACTTC. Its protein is CASSLGGGLAKSIQYF.

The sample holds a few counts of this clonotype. The CDR3: CASRMGNPTYNEQFF. The CDR3 DNA reads TGCGCCAGCAGAATGGGCAATCCCACCTACAATGAGCAGTTCTTC. The V gene is TRBV5-1, the J gene TRBJ2-1; D gene uncertain. CDR1 is SGHRS, CDR2 YFSETQ, per germline. V lost 5 bases to trimming and J lost 2 bases, with 14 bases between them. This CDR3 is built from 15 residues.

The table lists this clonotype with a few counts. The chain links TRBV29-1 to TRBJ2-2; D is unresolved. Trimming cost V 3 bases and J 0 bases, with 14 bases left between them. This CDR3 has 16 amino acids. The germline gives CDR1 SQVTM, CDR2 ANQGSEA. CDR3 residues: CSVEGSSGANTGELFF. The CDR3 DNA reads TGCAGCGTTGAGGGGTCTTCGGGCGCGAACACCGGGGAGCTGTTTTTT.